Given below is one T cell receptor beta chain in context. This sample was taken from a study of technical replicates of blood from several donors. Germline V gene sequence: CDR1 SGHRS, CDR2 YFSETQ. The CDR3 length is 15 residues. Trimming at V came to 0 bases and at J to 5 bases, leaving 2 bases not matched to a gene. Measured with immunoSEQ multiplex PCR; TCRdb has only the in-frame clones, and not every one. The sample has 51,000 or so clones, about 90% seen once; the top ten hold about 3.9%. The TCR comes from a human donor in good health. Some clones in this sample may be carry-over from other donors' samples. What was sequenced was PBMCs. The chain has TRBV5-1 and TRBJ1-4; 9 positions agree with TRBD1. The DNA of the CDR3 is TGCGCCAGCAGCTTGGTAGGGACAGGGAATGAAAAACTGTTTTTT. It specifies CASSLVGTGNEKLFF.